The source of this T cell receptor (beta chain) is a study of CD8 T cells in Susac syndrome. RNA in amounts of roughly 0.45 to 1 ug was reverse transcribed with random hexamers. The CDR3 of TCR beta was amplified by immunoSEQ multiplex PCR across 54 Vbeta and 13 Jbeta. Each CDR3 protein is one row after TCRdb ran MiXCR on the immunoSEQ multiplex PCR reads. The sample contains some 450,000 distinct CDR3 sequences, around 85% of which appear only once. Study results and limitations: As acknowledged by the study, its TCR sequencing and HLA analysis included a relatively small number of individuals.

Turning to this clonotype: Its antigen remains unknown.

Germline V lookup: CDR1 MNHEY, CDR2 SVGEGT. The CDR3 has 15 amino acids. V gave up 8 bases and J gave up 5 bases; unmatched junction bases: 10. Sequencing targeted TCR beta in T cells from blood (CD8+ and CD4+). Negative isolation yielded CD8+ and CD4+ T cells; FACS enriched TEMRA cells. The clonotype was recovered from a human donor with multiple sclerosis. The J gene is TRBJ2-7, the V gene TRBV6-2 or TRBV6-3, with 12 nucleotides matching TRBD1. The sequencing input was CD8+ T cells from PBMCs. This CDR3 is CASGGHRDRGHEQYF. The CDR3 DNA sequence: TGTGCCAGCGGAGGACACCGGGACAGGGGGCACGAGCAGTACTTC.